This is a list of T cell receptor beta chains from one sample in a study of OX40 agonist ivuxolimab in advanced cancers. Profiling relied on immunoSEQ multiplex PCR, and the TCRdb table lists in-frame clones only, not all of them. The table has about 80,000 clones, 84% seen once. The source material was CD4+ or CD8+ T cells sorted from blood, sampled in a trial of the OX40 agonist ivuxolimab. The receptors shown here come from an adult with an advanced solid tumor such as melanoma, head and neck, liver or kidney cancer. Both conserved end residues are part of each CDR3. A D gene is named only where the DNA matches it firmly. Size is omitted from some rows. Given values are once, few, many or a class for expanded clones.

cdr3_aa cdr3_nt clone_size d_call j_call v_call
CAWRAGTTYEQYF TGTGCCTGGAGGGCCGGGACAACCTACGAGCAGTACTTC NA NA TRBJ2-7 TRBV30
CASRLRGVDDEQFF TGTGCCAGTAGACTCCGAGGGGTAGACGATGAGCAGTTCTTC NA NA TRBJ2-1 TRBV19
CASSRTPGQGLYEQYF TGTGCCAGCAGCCGAACGCCGGGACAGGGACTCTACGAGCAGTACTTC NA TRBD1 TRBJ2-7 TRBV11-2
CASRGVAAANTGELFF TGTGCCAGCAGGGGGGTAGCGGCCGCGAACACCGGGGAGCTGTTTTTT NA NA TRBJ2-2 TRBV27
CASSQGVQRDYEQYF TGCGCCAGCAGCCAAGGGGTACAGAGAGACTACGAGCAGTACTTC NA NA TRBJ2-7 TRBV4-3
CAWSTKGGYGNTIYF TGTGCCTGGAGTACGAAGGGGGGGTACGGAAACACCATATATTTT NA NA TRBJ1-3 TRBV30
CASSATSGIAGELFF TGTGCCAGCAGCGCAACTAGCGGGATAGCTGGGGAGCTGTTTTTT NA TRBD2 TRBJ2-2 TRBV7-6
CASSLRGWTLNTEAFF TGTGCCAGCAGCCTAAGGGGTTGGACATTGAACACTGAAGCTTTCTTT NA NA TRBJ1-1 TRBV27
CASSFGFGELFF TGTGCCAGCAGCTTTGGCTTCGGGGAGCTGTTTTTT NA NA TRBJ2-2 TRBV11-2
CASSAWEAGELFF TGTGCCAGCAGCGCCTGGGAGGCCGGGGAGCTGTTTTTT NA NA TRBJ2-2 TRBV7-2
CASSPTGHGANEQFF TGCGCCAGCAGCCCAACAGGTCACGGGGCCAATGAGCAGTTCTTC NA NA TRBJ2-1 TRBV5-1
CASRGRRDRATQETQYF TGTGCCAGCAGGGGTCGGCGGGACAGGGCCACCCAAGAGACCCAGTACTTC NA TRBD1 TRBJ2-5 TRBV7-8
CASSQDLSGPRLFF TGCGCCAGCAGCCAAGATCTAAGTGGACCTCGGCTGTTTTTT NA NA TRBJ2-2 TRBV4-1
CASSLDLSSGANVLTF TGTGCCAGCAGCTTAGACCTCAGCTCTGGGGCCAACGTCCTGACTTTC NA NA TRBJ2-6 TRBV7-9
CASSPTSDRGNTIYF TGTGCCAGCAGCCCTACATCGGACAGGGGAAACACCATATATTTT NA TRBD1 TRBJ1-3 TRBV9
CASSEDRGRNQPQHF TGTGCCAGCAGTGAAGACAGGGGTCGAAATCAGCCCCAGCATTTT NA TRBD1 TRBJ1-5 TRBV6-1
CASSLEGAGGEEKLFF TGCGCCAGCAGCTTGGAAGGGGCAGGGGGCGAGGAAAAACTGTTTTTT NA TRBD1 TRBJ1-4 TRBV5-1
CASSLEGGRTDTQYF TGTGCCAGCAGCTTGGAAGGGGGCAGGACAGATACGCAGTATTTT NA TRBD1 TRBJ2-3 TRBV5-4
CASISDRYNEQFF TGTGCCAGCATTTCAGACAGATACAATGAGCAGTTCTTC NA NA TRBJ2-1 TRBV2
CASSLDRGTDTQYF TGTGCCAGCAGCCTGGACAGGGGCACAGATACGCAGTATTTT NA TRBD1 TRBJ2-3 TRBV7-2
CAISAASGNGETQYF TGTGCCATCAGTGCGGCTAGCGGGAACGGAGAGACCCAGTACTTC few TRBD2 TRBJ2-5 TRBV10-3